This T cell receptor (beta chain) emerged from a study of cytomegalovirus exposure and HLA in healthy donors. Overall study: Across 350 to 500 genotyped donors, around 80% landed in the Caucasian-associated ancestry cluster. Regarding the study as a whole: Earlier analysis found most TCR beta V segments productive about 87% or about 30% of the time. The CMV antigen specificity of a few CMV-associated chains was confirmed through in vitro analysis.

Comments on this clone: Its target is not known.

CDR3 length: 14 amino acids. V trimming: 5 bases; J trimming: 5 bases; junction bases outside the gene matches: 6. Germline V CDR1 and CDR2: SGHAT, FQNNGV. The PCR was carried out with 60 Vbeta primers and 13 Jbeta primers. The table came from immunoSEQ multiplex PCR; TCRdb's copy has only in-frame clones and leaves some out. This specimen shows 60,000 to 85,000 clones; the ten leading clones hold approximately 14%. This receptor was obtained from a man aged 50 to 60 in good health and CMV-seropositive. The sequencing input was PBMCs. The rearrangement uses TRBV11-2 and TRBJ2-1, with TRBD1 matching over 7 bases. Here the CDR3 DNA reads TGTGCCAGCAGCCCCTTTGGACAGGACAATGAGCAGTTCTTC. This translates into CASSPFGQDNEQFF.